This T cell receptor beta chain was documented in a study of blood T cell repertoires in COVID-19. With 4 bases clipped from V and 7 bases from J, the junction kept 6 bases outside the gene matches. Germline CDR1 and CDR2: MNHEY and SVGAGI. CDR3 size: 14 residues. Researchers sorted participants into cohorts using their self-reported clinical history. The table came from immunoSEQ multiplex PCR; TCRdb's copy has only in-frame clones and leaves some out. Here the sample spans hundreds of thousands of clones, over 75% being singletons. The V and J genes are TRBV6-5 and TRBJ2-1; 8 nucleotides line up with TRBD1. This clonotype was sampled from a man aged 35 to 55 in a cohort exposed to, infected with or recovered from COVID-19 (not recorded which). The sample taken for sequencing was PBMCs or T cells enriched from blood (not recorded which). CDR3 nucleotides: TGTGCCAGCAGTTTCGACAGGGGCGGGAATGAGCAGTTCTTC. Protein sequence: CASSFDRGGNEQFF.